The next 3 T cell receptor beta chains were all read from a single sample in a study of blood T cells in healthy people across ages. For the second PCR, which ran for roughly 6 to 12 cycles, a sample-barcoded 5' primer and a J-beta primer mix were used. Each CDR3 protein gets one entry after TCRdb re-called the 5' RACE reads with MiXCR. The data contain 650,000 to 800,000 distinct CDR3 sequences, more than 40% of them singletons. The sample comprised blood. These receptors were obtained from a man in his 60s in good health.

The V and J genes are TRBV19 and TRBJ1-1, with a possible D match to TRBD1 (6 bases). The V gene's germline CDR1 is LNHDA and CDR2 SQIVND (reference sequence). Trimming shortened V by 5 bases and J by 7 bases, and 14 bases separated the two germline ends. This CDR3 spans 13 amino acids. CDR3 in amino acids: CASSLGQPNEAFF. The CDR3, as DNA: TGTGCCAGTAGTTTAGGACAGCCTAATGAAGCTTTCTTT.

The chain carries TRBV7-9 and TRBJ2-5, with D possibly being TRBD1 (6 bases). The J call may not be correct, given that the DNA end is closer to TRBJ2-7. Germline V gene lookup returns CDR1 SEHNR and CDR2 FQNEAQ (reference sequence). This CDR3 comprises 15 residues. CDR3 loop: CASSRRTVQMGEQYF. CDR3 coding DNA: TGTGCCAGCAGCAGAAGGACAGTCCAGATGGGCGAGCAGTACTTC.

This clonotype appeared a few times. The chain recombines TRBV5-1 with TRBJ2-1; the match to TRBD1 covers 7 bases. Losses at the gene ends were 5 bases for V and 0 bases for J; bases not matched to a gene: 5. The germline gives CDR1 SGHRS, CDR2 YFSETQ. CDR3 length: 15 residues. The CDR3 DNA is TGCGCCAGCAGTATGACAGGGAGCTCCTACAATGAGCAGTTCTTC. This encodes CASSMTGSSYNEQFF.